This is a list of T cell receptor beta chains from one sample in a study of OX40 agonist ivuxolimab in advanced cancers. This table comes from immunoSEQ multiplex PCR, and its TCRdb copy is limited to in-frame clones, with some not included. The table includes 37,000 or so clones, roughly 84% detected once. Here the sequenced sample was CD4+ or CD8+ T cells sorted from blood, taken in a trial of the OX40 agonist ivuxolimab. The receptors were gathered from an adult with an advanced solid tumor such as melanoma, head and neck, liver or kidney cancer. The CDR3 runs from the conserved cysteine through the conserved F or W. Fields, in order: J gene, V gene, D gene, clone size, CDR3 DNA, CDR3 protein. D genes are given only for firm matches. Clone size, where shown, is once, few, many, or a class for clones that have expanded.

TRBJ2-5 | TRBV13 | NA | NA | TGTGCCAGCAGCGGGGGCCACGTCCCCTCAGGGGAGACCCAGTACTTC | CASSGGHVPSGETQYF
TRBJ1-3 | TRBV7-3 | NA | NA | TGTGCCAGCAGCTTAATGGCAGGAGAGAGGGGAAACACCATATATTTT | CASSLMAGERGNTIYF
TRBJ1-6 | TRBV25-1 | NA | NA | TGTGCCAGCAGTCCCCGAAACTCACCCCTCCACTTT | CASSPRNSPLHF
TRBJ2-1 | TRBV19 | NA | NA | TGTGCCAGTAGTCTATCAGGGCATGAGCAGTTCTTC | CASSLSGHEQFF
TRBJ1-1 | TRBV28 | NA | once | TGTGCCAGCAGTTTCCGCCCAACAAACACTGAAGCTTTCTTT | CASSFRPTNTEAFF
TRBJ1-1 | TRBV14 | TRBD1 | NA | TGTGCCAGCAGCCAAGTAAGAACCGGGACAGTGAACACTGAAGCTTTCTTT | CASSQVRTGTVNTEAFF
TRBJ2-5 | TRBV20-1 | NA | NA | TGCAGTGCAGCAGGGGAGACCCAGTACTTC | CSAAGETQYF
TRBJ2-7 | TRBV5-4 | TRBD1 | NA | TGTGCCAGCAGCACGGGACAGGGGTTCGACGAGCAGTACTTC | CASSTGQGFDEQYF
TRBJ2-7 | TRBV4-3 | NA | once | TGCGCCAGCAGCCAAGTAGGTCCGGGCTACGAGCAGTACTTC | CASSQVGPGYEQYF
TRBJ1-2 | TRBV9 | NA | NA | TGTGCCAGCAGCGTAGAGCCAGGGCCTGTTGATGGCTACACCTTC | CASSVEPGPVDGYTF
TRBJ1-3 | TRBV19 | NA | NA | TGTGCCAGTAGTATTTTCTCCGCAGGGCGCTCTGGAAACACCATATATTTT | CASSIFSAGRSGNTIYF
TRBJ2-5 | TRBV13 | NA | once | TGTGCCAGCAGCTTAGAGGACGAGGAGACCCAGTACTTC | CASSLEDEETQYF
TRBJ1-5 | TRBV12-5 | TRBD1 | NA | TGTGCTAGTGGTTTGGGACAGGGAAATGGTCTGTGGCAGCCCCAGCATTTT | CASGLGQGNGLWQPQHF
TRBJ1-2 | TRBV30 | NA | NA | TGTGCCTGGAGTGTGGAGGAGGGGTACTATGGCTACACCTTC | CAWSVEEGYYGYTF
TRBJ1-2 | TRBV7-2 | TRBD1 | NA | TGTGCCAGCAGCTTCATAGGGACAGGGGGCTACACCTTC | CASSFIGTGGYTF
TRBJ2-5 | TRBV21-1 | NA | NA | TGTGCCAGCAGCGTCGGCCAGGGCCCAGAGACCCAGTACTTC | CASSVGQGPETQYF
TRBJ2-3 | TRBV15 | TRBD1 | NA | TGTGCCACCTCCGGGACAGGGATTAGCACAGATACGCAGTATTTT | CATSGTGISTDTQYF
TRBJ1-1 | TRBV9 | NA | NA | TGTGCCAGCAGCGTAGGGGCAGGGAACACTGAAGCTTTCTTT | CASSVGAGNTEAFF
TRBJ1-1 | TRBV6-5 | NA | NA | TGTGCCACCCAGGACGGGTACGAAGCTTTCTTT | CATQDGYEAFF
TRBJ2-3 | TRBV5-1 | NA | NA | TGCGCCAGCAGCTTGGACCCTCCCTCTAGAAACACAGATACGCAGTATTTT | CASSLDPPSRNTDTQYF
TRBJ2-3 | TRBV7-2 | NA | NA | TGTGCCAGCAGCCGACTTTCAGGCAGGGCAGATACGCAGTATTTT | CASSRLSGRADTQYF
TRBJ2-7 | TRBV30 | NA | NA | TGTGCCTGGAGTGCTCCTTCCTTGGGGCCCTACGAGCAGTACTTC | CAWSAPSLGPYEQYF
TRBJ2-1 | TRBV4-2 | NA | few | TGTGCCAGCAGCCAAGCTGAAGAGCAGTTCTTC | CASSQAEEQFF
TRBJ1-1 | TRBV28 | NA | NA | TGTGCCAGCGGAAGGGGGGGCCGTACTGAAGCTTTCTTT | CASGRGGRTEAFF
TRBJ2-1 | TRBV4-3 | NA | NA | TGCGCCAGCAGCCAAGAAACAGGGTGGTTTGAGCAGTTCTTC | CASSQETGWFEQFF
TRBJ1-5 | TRBV19 | NA | NA | TGTGCCAGTAGTATAGATCTTTTTGTCCAGGGAAATCAGCCCCAGCATTTT | CASSIDLFVQGNQPQHF
TRBJ1-2 | TRBV6-5 | NA | NA | TGTGCCGGACGGCAGGCCTATGGCTACACCTTC | CAGRQAYGYTF
TRBJ2-7 | TRBV27 | NA | NA | TGTGCCAGCAGTTTAGGGTGGAGCTCCTACGAGCAGTACTTC | CASSLGWSSYEQYF
TRBJ1-1 | TRBV13 | TRBD1 | NA | TGTGCCAGCAGCCCAAACAGGGGGGTGAGGGTTGAAGCTTTCTTT | CASSPNRGVRVEAFF
TRBJ1-2 | TRBV29-1 | NA | NA | TGCAGCGTTGTAGACGGCTATGGCTACACCTTC | CSVVDGYGYTF
TRBJ2-1 | TRBV27 | NA | once | TGTGCCAGCAGTTCGGGGGGCGTGTACAATGAGCAGTTCTTC | CASSSGGVYNEQFF
TRBJ2-1 | TRBV7-3 | NA | NA | TGTGCCAGCAGCGCCGGGCGCAATGAGCAGTTCTTC | CASSAGRNEQFF
TRBJ1-5 | TRBV30 | NA | NA | TGTGCCTGGAGTTCCGGGGGCAACAATCAGCCCCAGCATTTT | CAWSSGGNNQPQHF
TRBJ2-2 | TRBV14 | NA | NA | TGTGCCAGCAGCCCGCGGCCGGGACTGCTAACGACGAACACCGGGGAGCTGTTTTTT | CASSPRPGLLTTNTGELFF
TRBJ1-2 | TRBV6-1 | NA | NA | TGTGCCAGCAGAACCGGGACGGTTACTAACTATGGCTACACCTTC | CASRTGTVTNYGYTF
TRBJ2-7 | TRBV5-1 | TRBD2 | NA | TGCGCCAGCAGCTTGTTGGCGGGAGAGTACGAGCAGTACTTC | CASSLLAGEYEQYF
TRBJ2-1 | TRBV19 | NA | NA | TGTGCCAGTAGTATGTCGGGTGTACCTTACAATGAGCAGTTCTTC | CASSMSGVPYNEQFF
TRBJ1-1 | TRBV2 | TRBD1 | NA | TGTGCCAGCAGCGGGGACAGACTGTTGAACACTGAAGCTTTCTTT | CASSGDRLLNTEAFF
TRBJ2-7 | TRBV4-1 | NA | NA | TGCGCCAGCAGCCAAGATGGGAGGACGGGATCGGCCTACGAGCAGTACTTC | CASSQDGRTGSAYEQYF
TRBJ2-3 | TRBV4-1 | NA | NA | TGCGCCAGCAGCCGGGGCACCGACCCCACAGATACGCAGTATTTT | CASSRGTDPTDTQYF
TRBJ1-5 | TRBV5-5 | NA | NA | TGTGCCAGCAGCCCAGGGACATGGAATCAGCCCCAGCATTTT | CASSPGTWNQPQHF
TRBJ1-2 | TRBV5-6 | NA | NA | TGTGCCAGCAGCTTTGGCGACAACTATGGCTACACCTTC | CASSFGDNYGYTF
TRBJ1-1 | TRBV7-9 | NA | NA | TGTGCCAGCAGCTTGGGTCAGCCCGAAGCCTTCTTT | CASSLGQPEAFF
TRBJ2-7 | TRBV7-6 | TRBD1 | NA | TGTGCCAGCAGCTTACACAGGGGTGCCTACGAGCAGTACTTC | CASSLHRGAYEQYF
TRBJ2-1 | TRBV2 | TRBD2 | once | TGTGCCAGCAGTGGGACTAGCGGAGCCTACAATGAGCAGTTCTTC | CASSGTSGAYNEQFF
TRBJ2-5 | TRBV4-3 | NA | NA | TGCGCCAGCAGCCCCGGGACAACAGCTGTGGGGACCCAGTACTTC | CASSPGTTAVGTQYF
TRBJ2-5 | TRBV29-1 | NA | NA | TGCAGCGTTGAGGATAACGGCACTCAGTACTTC | CSVEDNGTQYF
TRBJ1-2 | TRBV11-3 | NA | NA | TGTGCCAGCAGCTACCCTGGGGCAGCGAACTATGGCTACACCTTC | CASSYPGAANYGYTF
TRBJ1-1 | TRBV12-5 | TRBD1 | NA | TGTGCTAGTGGTTTGTGGGGCAGGGGGCGAGGCACTGAAGCTTTCTTT | CASGLWGRGRGTEAFF
TRBJ1-4 | TRBV13 | TRBD1 | NA | TGTGCCAGCAGCCCCCGCGACAGGGAAACTAATGAAAAACTGTTTTTT | CASSPRDRETNEKLFF
TRBJ2-1 | TRBV5-6 | TRBD2 | NA | TGTGCCAGCAGTTTTACTAGCGGGAATTACAATGAGCAGTTCTTC | CASSFTSGNYNEQFF